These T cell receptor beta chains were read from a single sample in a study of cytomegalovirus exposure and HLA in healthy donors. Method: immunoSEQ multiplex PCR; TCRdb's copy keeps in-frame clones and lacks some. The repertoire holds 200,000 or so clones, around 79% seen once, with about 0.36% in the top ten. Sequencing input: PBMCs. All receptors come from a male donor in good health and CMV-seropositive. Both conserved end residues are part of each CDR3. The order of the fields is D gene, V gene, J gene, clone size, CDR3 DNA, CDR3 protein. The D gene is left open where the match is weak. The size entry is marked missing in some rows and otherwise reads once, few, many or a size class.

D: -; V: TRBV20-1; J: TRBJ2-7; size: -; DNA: TGCAGTGCTAGAAGCACTTACGAGCAGTACTTC; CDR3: CSARSTYEQYF
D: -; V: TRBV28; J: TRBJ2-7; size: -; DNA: TGTGCCAGCAGTTTTTTGACTCGTGTTCACTTC; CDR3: CASSFLTRVHF
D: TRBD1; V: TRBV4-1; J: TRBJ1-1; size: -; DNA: TGCGCCAGCAGCCTCGGCCCCCTACAGGGGGGTGATGGCACTGAAGCTTTCTTT; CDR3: CASSLGPLQGGDGTEAFF
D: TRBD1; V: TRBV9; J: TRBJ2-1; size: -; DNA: TGTGCCAGCAGCGAGGGGACAGTCTACAATGAGCAGTTCTTC; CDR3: CASSEGTVYNEQFF
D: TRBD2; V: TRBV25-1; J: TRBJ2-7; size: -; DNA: TGTGCCAGCAGTGACTTTCTTGGGCGGGGGTCCTACGAGCAGTACTTC; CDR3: CASSDFLGRGSYEQYF
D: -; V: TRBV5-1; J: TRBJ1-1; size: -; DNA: TGCGCCAGCAGGTGGGAGATGAACACTGAAGCTTTCTTT; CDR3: CASRWEMNTEAFF
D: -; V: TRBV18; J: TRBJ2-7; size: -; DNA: TGTGCCAGCTCACCAAAGACAGTCTACGAGCAGTACTTC; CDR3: CASSPKTVYEQYF
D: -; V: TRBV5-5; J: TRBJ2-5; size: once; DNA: TGTGCCAGCAGCTGGACGGCGGACAGCGAGACCCAGTACTTC; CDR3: CASSWTADSETQYF
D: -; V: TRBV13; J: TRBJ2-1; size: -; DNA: TGTGCCAGCAGCTCCCGACACCCTGGGAATGAGCAGTTCTTC; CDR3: CASSSRHPGNEQFF
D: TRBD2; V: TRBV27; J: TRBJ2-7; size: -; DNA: TGTGCCAGCAGTTCAGGGACTAGCGGGAGGGCCAGCGAGCAGTACTTC; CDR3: CASSSGTSGRASEQYF
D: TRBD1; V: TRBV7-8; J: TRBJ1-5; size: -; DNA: TGTGCCAGCAGCTTATTGTTCCATGGACAGGATAGCAATCAGCCCCAGCATTTT; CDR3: CASSLLFHGQDSNQPQHF
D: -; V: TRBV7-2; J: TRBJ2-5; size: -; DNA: TGTGCCAGCAGCTTACAGGGGCGGTCGGAGACCCAGTACTTC; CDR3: CASSLQGRSETQYF
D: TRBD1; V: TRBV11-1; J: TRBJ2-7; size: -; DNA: TGTGCCAGCAGCCCCTACGGACAGGGGGCGATTTCGTACGAGCAGTACTTC; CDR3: CASSPYGQGAISYEQYF
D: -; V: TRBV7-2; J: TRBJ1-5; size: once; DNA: TGTGCCAGCAGCTCCTGGGACAACCAAGATCAGCCCCAGCATTTT; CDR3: CASSSWDNQDQPQHF
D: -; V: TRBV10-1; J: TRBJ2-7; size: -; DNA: TGCGCCAGCAACCGACCGGGACAACTTTACGAGCAGTACTTC; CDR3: CASNRPGQLYEQYF
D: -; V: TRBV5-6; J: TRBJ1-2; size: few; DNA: TGTGCCAGCAGCTTGGACAGGAACTATGGCTACACCTTC; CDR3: CASSLDRNYGYTF
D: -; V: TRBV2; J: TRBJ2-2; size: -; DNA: TGTGCCACATCAGAACAGGGGAGGATCGGGGAGCTGTTTTTT; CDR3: CATSEQGRIGELFF
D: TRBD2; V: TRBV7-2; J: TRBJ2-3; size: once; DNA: TGTGCCAGCAGCCTCTCCACCGGGACTAGCGGGGATACGCAGTATTTT; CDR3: CASSLSTGTSGDTQYF
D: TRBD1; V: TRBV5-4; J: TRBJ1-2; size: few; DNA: TGTGCCAGCAGAAACCCGGGACAGGGACAGGGCTACACCTTC; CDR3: CASRNPGQGQGYTF
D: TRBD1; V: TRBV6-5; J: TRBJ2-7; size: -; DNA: TGTGCCATTGTCGGGACAGGGGGCAAATACGAGCAGTACTTC; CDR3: CAIVGTGGKYEQYF
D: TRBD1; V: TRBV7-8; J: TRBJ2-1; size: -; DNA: TGTGCCAGCAGCCCGGGACAGGGTCATAGTGAGCAGTTCTTC; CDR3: CASSPGQGHSEQFF
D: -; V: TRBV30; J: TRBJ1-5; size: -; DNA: TGTGCCTGGAGTGTAAGGCAGGGACTAACAAATAGCAATCAGCCCCAGCATTTT; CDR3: CAWSVRQGLTNSNQPQHF
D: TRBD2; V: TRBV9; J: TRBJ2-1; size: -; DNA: TGTGCCAGCGGTTCCCTAGCGGGAGGGCCGGGCGAGCAGTTCTTC; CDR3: CASGSLAGGPGEQFF
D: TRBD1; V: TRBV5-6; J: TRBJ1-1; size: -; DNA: TGTGCCAGCGCAATCGGGACAGGGGGCGGCACTGAAGCTTTCTTT; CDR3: CASAIGTGGGTEAFF
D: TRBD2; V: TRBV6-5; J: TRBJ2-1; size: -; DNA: TGTGCCAGCAGTTACTCCACTAGCGGGACCAATGAGCAGTTCTTC; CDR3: CASSYSTSGTNEQFF
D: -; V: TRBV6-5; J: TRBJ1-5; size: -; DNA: TGTGCCAGCAGCCTACATGAGGGTAGCGGGCAGCCCCAGCATTTT; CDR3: CASSLHEGSGQPQHF
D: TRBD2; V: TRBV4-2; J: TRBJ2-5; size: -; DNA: TGTGCCAGCAGCCAAGATCCGGCTAGCGGGGGAGGGATGGAGACCCAGTACTTC; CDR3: CASSQDPASGGGMETQYF
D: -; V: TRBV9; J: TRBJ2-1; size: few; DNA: TGTGCCAGCAGTCCTTCGGGGTGGGGCTACAATGAGCAGTTCTTC; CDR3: CASSPSGWGYNEQFF
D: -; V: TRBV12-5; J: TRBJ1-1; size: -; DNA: TGTGCTAGTGGGTGGCAGGGCGGCACTGAAGCTTTCTTT; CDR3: CASGWQGGTEAFF
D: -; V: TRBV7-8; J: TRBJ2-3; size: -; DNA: TGTGCCAGCAGCGTCCCTACTACCCGAAGGGAGGATACGCAGTATTTT; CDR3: CASSVPTTRREDTQYF
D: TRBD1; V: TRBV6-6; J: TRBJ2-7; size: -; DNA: TGTGCCACCGCTCCTTTGGGACAGGGGGCTTACGAGCAGTACTTC; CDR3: CATAPLGQGAYEQYF
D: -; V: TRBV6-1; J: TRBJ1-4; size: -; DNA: TGTGCCAGCAGTGAAACCGGTCGGAATGAAAAACTGTTTTTT; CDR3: CASSETGRNEKLFF
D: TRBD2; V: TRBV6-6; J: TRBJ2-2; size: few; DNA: TGTGCCAGCTCCCCTAGCGGGATGAACGGGGAGCTGTTTTTT; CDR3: CASSPSGMNGELFF
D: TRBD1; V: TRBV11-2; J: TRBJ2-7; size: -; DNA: TGTGCCAGCAGCTTAGGAGGACAGGGGGCGCGCGGCGAGCAGTACTTC; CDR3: CASSLGGQGARGEQYF